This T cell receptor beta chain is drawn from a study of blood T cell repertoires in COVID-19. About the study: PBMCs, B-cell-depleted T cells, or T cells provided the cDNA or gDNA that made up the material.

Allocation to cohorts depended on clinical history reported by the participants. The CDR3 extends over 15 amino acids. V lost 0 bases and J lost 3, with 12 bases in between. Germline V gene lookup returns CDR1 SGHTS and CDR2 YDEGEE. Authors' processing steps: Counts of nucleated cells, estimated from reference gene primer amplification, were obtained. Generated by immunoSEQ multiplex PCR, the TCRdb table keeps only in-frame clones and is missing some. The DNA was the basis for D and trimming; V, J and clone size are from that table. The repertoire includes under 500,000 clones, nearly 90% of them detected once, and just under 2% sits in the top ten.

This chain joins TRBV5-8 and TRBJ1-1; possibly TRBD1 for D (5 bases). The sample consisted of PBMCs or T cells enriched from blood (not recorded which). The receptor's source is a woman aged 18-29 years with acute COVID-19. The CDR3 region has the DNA TGTGCCAGCAGCTTGGCGGTAGGCAGGGACACTGAAGCTTTCTTT. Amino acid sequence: CASSLAVGRDTEAFF.